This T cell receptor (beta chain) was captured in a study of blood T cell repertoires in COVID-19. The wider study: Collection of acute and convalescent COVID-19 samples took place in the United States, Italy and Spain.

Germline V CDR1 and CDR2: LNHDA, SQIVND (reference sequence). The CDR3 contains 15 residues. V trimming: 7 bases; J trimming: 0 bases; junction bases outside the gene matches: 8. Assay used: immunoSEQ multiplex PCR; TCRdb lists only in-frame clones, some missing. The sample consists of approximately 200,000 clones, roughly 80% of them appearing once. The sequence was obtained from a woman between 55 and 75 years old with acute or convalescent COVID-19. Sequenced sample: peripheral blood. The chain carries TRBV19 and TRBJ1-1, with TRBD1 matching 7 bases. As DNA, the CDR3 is TGTGCCAGTACCTCGGGACAGCGATTGAACACTGAAGCTTTCTTT. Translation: CASTSGQRLNTEAFF.